This TCR beta chain was recorded in a study of blood T cell repertoires in COVID-19. Whole-study context: The United States, Italy and Spain provided the acute and convalescent COVID-19 samples. Sources were T cells, B-cell-depleted T cells, or PBMCs; the material itself was cDNA or gDNA.

V was clipped by 1 base and J by 8 bases, with 7 bases between them. The CDR3 runs to 13 residues. Germline CDR1 reads KGHDR; CDR2 reads SFDVKD. Participants came from roughly 23 US areas, aged about 18 to 89 years. Clinical histories supplied by participants themselves formed the basis of cohort assignment. This clone has a handful of counts. Data came from immunoSEQ multiplex PCR; TCRdb stores just in-frame clones and leaves some out. The data contain fewer than 350,000 clones, 70% to 90% of them singletons. Sequenced material: PBMCs or T cells enriched from blood (not recorded which). This chain uses TRBV24-1 with TRBJ1-4; perhaps TRBD1 as D (6 bases). This TCR derives from a man aged 30-40 years who had recovered from COVID-19. CDR3: CATSDFTGEKLFF. The DNA of the CDR3 is TGTGCCACCAGTGATTTCACAGGGGAAAAACTGTTTTTT.